The 18 T cell receptor beta chains below were found in one sample sequenced in a study of tumor-infiltrating lymphocytes in localized non-small cell lung cancer (dated by TCRdb to the early 2020s). Library preparation was by the immunoSEQ multiplex PCR assay. The clones in this table, taken by TCRdb from immuneACCESS, are in-frame only. Not every clone is retained; where verified, under half of the shortfall comes from an unresolved V gene, and the cause of the rest is unknown. In all, the sample holds 13,000 to 15,000 clones, and 68% of those were seen once. Jointly, the top ten make up roughly a tenth of the sample. Specimen: uninvolved lung tissue not adjacent to the tumor. The source of these receptors is a human donor with non-small cell lung cancer.

The CDR3 spells CASSYSGGNTDTQYF. The DNA for the CDR3 is TGTGCCAGCAGCTATAGCGGGGGGAACACAGATACGCAGTATTTT. This chain connects TRBV7-6 to TRBJ2-3; TRBD2 agrees at 10 bases. Looked up from germline, CDR1 is SGHVS and CDR2 is FNYEAQ. This CDR3 has 15 residues. V dropped 4 bases and J dropped 2; count of bases not matched to a gene: 3. Combining the CDR3 with reference TRBV7-6 and TRBJ2-3 gives the whole variable domain GAGVSQSPRYKVTKRGQDVALRCDPISGHVSLYWYRQALGQGPEFLTYFNYEAQQDKSGLPNDRFSAERPEGSISTLTIQRTEQRDSAMYRCASSYSGGNTDTQYFGPGTRLTVL.

The chain joins TRBV6-1 to TRBJ1-4; D remains unclear. Deletions cut 2 bases from V and 7 bases from J, with 5 bases between. The CDR3 is 12 amino acids. Germline V gives CDR1 MNHNS, CDR2 SASEGT. As DNA, the CDR3 is TGTGCCAGCAGTGAATTTAGTGAAAAACTGTTTTTT. Its protein is CASSEFSEKLFF.

The chain employs TRBV9 and TRBJ2-1, with 9 nucleotides matching TRBD2. This CDR3 is built from 16 residues. In germline, CDR1 is SGDLS, CDR2 YYNGEE. J lost 2 bases, V lost 0 bases, and 3 bases had no gene match. Written as DNA, the CDR3 is TGTGCCAGCAGCGTAGGGCTAGCGGGGACCTACAATGAGCAGTTCTTC. Protein product: CASSVGLAGTYNEQFF.

The rearrangement links TRBV11-1 to TRBJ2-5; D is ambiguous. Germline V lookup: CDR1 SGHAT, CDR2 FQDESV (reference sequence). The V end lost 5 bases, the J end lost 1 base, and 11 bases lay between the germline ends. The CDR3 spans 14 residues. CDR3: CASSPRNLQETQYF. The DNA for the CDR3 is TGTGCCAGCAGCCCCCGCAACCTCCAAGAGACCCAGTACTTC.

J is TRBJ1-6 and V is TRBV10-3, with D uncertain. Looked up from germline, CDR1 is ENHRY and CDR2 is SYGVKD. This CDR3 contains 15 residues. V lost 2 bases and J lost 8, with 13 bases in between. CDR3 nucleotides: TGTGCCATCAGTGAGAGGCAAGGCGTAGATTCACCCCTCCACTTT. It codes for CAISERQGVDSPLHF.

The chain carries TRBV11-3 and TRBJ2-3; D remains unclear. This CDR3 comprises 11 residues. Trimming stripped 3 bases from V and 5 bases from J, with 3 bases between. Germline V gene data show CDR1 as SGHNT and CDR2 as YENEEA. CDR3 loop: CASSLGDTQYF. The CDR3 DNA is TGTGCCAGCAGCTTGGGAGATACGCAGTATTTT.

The chain combines TRBV6-1 with TRBJ2-5; 15 positions agree with TRBD2. Per germline, CDR1 MNHNS and CDR2 SASEGT. CDR3 length: 18 residues. V trimming: 4 bases; J trimming: 0 bases; junction bases outside the gene matches: 6. The CDR3 nucleotides read TGTGCCAGCAGTGTAGGGACTAGCGGGGGGCGGTACCAAGAGACCCAGTACTTC. Protein product: CASSVGTSGGRYQETQYF.

This chain joins TRBV11-3 and TRBJ2-7; TRBD1 matches at 11 bases. Unmatched junction bases numbered 11, after V lost 5 bases and J lost 2 bases. Germline CDR1 and CDR2: SGHNT and YENEEA. CDR3 length: 17 amino acids. Written as DNA, the CDR3 is TGTGCCAGCAGCCCAGCCGGGGACAGGGGGGATCCCTACGAGCAGTACGTC. Amino acids: CASSPAGDRGDPYEQYV.

In DNA form, the CDR3 reads TGTGCCAGCAGCTTAGCGCGCGCACCAAACCATGGCTACACCTTC. Its translation: CASSLARAPNHGYTF. The genes are TRBV7-9 and TRBJ1-2; D gene unclear. The CDR3 spans 15 residues. Trimming took 0 bases from V and 6 from J, leaving 14 bases between them. Germline loops: CDR1 SEHNR, CDR2 FQNEAQ (reference sequence). The full variable domain, completed using reference TRBV7-9 and TRBJ1-2, is DTGVSQNPRHKITKRGQNVTFRCDPISEHNRLYWYRQTLGQGPEFLTYFQNEAQLEKSRLLSDRFSAERPKGSFSTLEIQRTEQGDSAMYLCASSLARAPNHGYTFGSGTRLTVV.

This clone came up a few times. The chain recombines TRBV5-1 with TRBJ1-1, with D perhaps matching TRBD1 (6 bases). Per germline, CDR1 SGHRS and CDR2 YFSETQ. The CDR3 runs to 14 residues. Trimming removed 4 bases at V and 4 bases at J, with 14 bases between. The CDR3 sequence is CASSSRGGGTEAFF. The CDR3, as DNA: TGCGCCAGCAGCAGCCGAGGGGGAGGCACTGAAGCTTTCTTT.

This sequence joins TRBV2 and TRBJ1-2, with unresolved D. V was cut by 5 bases and J by 3 bases, with 7 bases left in between. Germline CDR1 reads SNHLY; CDR2 reads FYNNEI. The CDR3 contains 12 residues. The CDR3 DNA reads TGTGCCAGCAGTATCAGAGACTATGGCTACACCTTC. It is translated as CASSIRDYGYTF.

V usage is TRBV5-8 and J usage is TRBJ2-5, with 7 bases fitting TRBD1. Germline V CDR1 and CDR2: SGHTS, YDEGEE. The CDR3 length is 14 residues. With V trimmed by 2 bases and J by 3 bases, 4 bases remained unmatched. The CDR3 nucleotides read TGTGCCAGCAGCTTATGGCAGGGGGAAGAGACCCAGTACTTC. This sequence encodes CASSLWQGEETQYF.

V and J are TRBV29-1 and TRBJ2-7, with TRBD1 matching over 7 bases. The CDR3 is made up of 15 amino acids. Germline CDR1 and CDR2: SQVTM and ANQGSEA. V lost 5 bases, J lost 3 bases, and 13 bases stayed unmatched. CDR3 residues: CSVILLSGGVYEQYV. The CDR3 DNA reads as TGCAGCGTTATCCTTCTCTCAGGGGGTGTCTACGAGCAGTACGTC.

The rearrangement links TRBV5-1 to TRBJ1-2; perhaps TRBD1 as D (5 bases). Deletions cut 0 bases from V and 2 bases from J, with 8 bases between. This CDR3 spans 14 amino acids. Germline V gene data show CDR1 as SGHRS and CDR2 as YFSETQ. The CDR3 DNA reads TGCGCCAGCAGCTTGGGGGGGGAAAACTATGGCTACACCTTC. Protein sequence: CASSLGGENYGYTF.

The chain couples TRBV5-6 to TRBJ2-6; D is unresolved. Trimming shortened V by 2 bases and J by 0 bases, and 3 bases separated the two germline ends. The length of the CDR3 is 14 residues. Germline lookup yields CDR1 SGHDT and CDR2 YYEEEE. The CDR3 loop is CASSFGSGANVLTF. The DNA of the CDR3 is TGTGCCAGCAGCTTCGGCTCTGGGGCCAACGTCCTGACTTTC.

This sequence joins TRBV6-5 and TRBJ1-2; 10 bases agree with TRBD1. Germline V gene sequence: CDR1 MNHEY, CDR2 SVGAGI. The CDR3 is made up of 16 amino acids. Unmatched junction bases numbered 8, after V lost 0 bases and J lost 7 bases. CDR3 in amino acids: CASSYSRPGQGSGYTF. The CDR3 bases are TGTGCCAGCAGTTACTCGCGACCGGGACAGGGGAGTGGCTACACCTTC.

This chain uses TRBV6-1 with TRBJ1-5; D is undetermined. The CDR3 spans 12 residues. Per germline, CDR1 MNHNS and CDR2 SASEGT. The CDR3: CSSGAPNQPQHF. The CDR3 bases are TGTTCAAGCGGTGCACCCAATCAGCCCCAGCATTTT.

The chain uses TRBV28 and TRBJ1-2; D possibly corresponds to TRBD1 (6 bases). Trimming removed 7 bases from V and 4 bases from J, with 13 bases in between. Germline CDR1 reads MDHEN; CDR2 reads SYDVKM. The CDR3 spans 13 residues. The DNA for the CDR3 is TGTGCCAGCACCAGGGGCCTGATCTATGGCTACACCTTC. As protein: CASTRGLIYGYTF.